This entry lists 26 T cell receptor beta chains sequenced from one sample in a study of blood T cells in healthy people across ages. The second PCR ran about 6 to 11 cycles with a sample-barcoded 5' primer and J-beta primers. One entry per CDR3 protein results from TCRdb running MiXCR on the 5' RACE reads. The sample carries over a million distinct CDR3 sequences, roughly 60% recorded once. The sample comprised blood. These receptors came from a man aged 18-30 years in good health.

The V gene is TRBV4-2, the J gene TRBJ2-3; no firm D call. The CDR3 is made up of 15 amino acids. The germline V gene encodes CDR1 LGHNA and CDR2 YNFKEQ. Trimming took off 0 bases at V and 0 bases at J, with 7 bases between the two ends. CDR3 amino acids: CASSQDFGSTDTQYF. In DNA form, the CDR3 reads TGTGCCAGCAGCCAAGACTTCGGAAGCACAGATACGCAGTATTTT.

This chain connects TRBV7-6 to TRBJ2-5; possibly TRBD1 or TRBD2 for D (6 bases each). This CDR3 is 16 amino acids long. V was pared by 5 bases and J by 4 bases, with 20 bases between. Germline CDR1 SGHVS, CDR2 FNYEAQ. The CDR3 region is CASSTNQGGPVETQYF. The DNA of the CDR3 is TGTGCCAGCAGCACCAACCAAGGGGGGCCGGTAGAGACCCAGTACTTC.

The chain uses TRBV4-1 and TRBJ2-7, with 8 positions matching TRBD2. V shed 1 base, J shed 5 bases, and the junction held 7 bases outside the gene matches. This CDR3 has 15 amino acids. CDR1 is MGHRA, CDR2 YSYEKL, per germline. Here the CDR3 reads CASSQVGTRLNEQYF. CDR3 DNA: TGCGCCAGCAGCCAAGTTGGGACTAGATTGAACGAGCAGTACTTC.

The rearrangement links TRBV20-1 to TRBJ2-3, with 10 bases lining up with TRBD2. From germline, CDR1 is DFQATT and CDR2 SNEGSKA (reference sequence). The CDR3 is made up of 14 amino acids. The V and J ends lost 2 bases and 2 bases, in that order; junction bases with no gene match: 1. This CDR3 reads CSARTSGNTDTQYF. The CDR3 DNA follows: TGCAGTGCTAGAACTAGCGGGAACACAGATACGCAGTATTTT.

CDR3 in DNA: TGCGCCAGCAGCCGAGAATCCTTGGGGACAGGGTTATTCTTC. Translating gives CASSRESLGTGLFF. J is TRBJ2-1 and V is TRBV4-1; 9 bases match TRBD1. Germline CDR1 is MGHRA and CDR2 is YSYEKL. The V and J ends lost 4 bases and 16 bases, in that order; junction bases with no gene match: 14. The CDR3 is 14 amino acids.

The chain couples TRBV28 to TRBJ2-5; perhaps TRBD1 as D (6 bases). Germline V CDR1 and CDR2: MDHEN, SYDVKM. Trimming stripped 7 bases from V and 11 bases from J, with 17 bases between. This CDR3 region has 12 residues. The chain's CDR3 is CASTSGDGEQYF. The CDR3 region has the DNA TGTGCCAGCACCTCAGGGGACGGTGAGCAGTACTTC.

This clonotype was recorded a few times. The chain has TRBV20-1 and TRBJ2-7; 10 bases are shared with TRBD2. V was clipped by 1 base and J by 4 bases; unmatched bases: 4. This CDR3 region has 14 residues. CDR1 is DFQATT and CDR2 is SNEGSKA in the germline V gene (reference sequence). This chain's CDR3 is CSARAASGSYEQYF. In nucleotides, the CDR3 is TGCAGTGCTAGAGCAGCTAGCGGGAGTTACGAGCAGTACTTC.

The V call is TRBV30, the J call TRBJ1-1; D is unresolved. The V end was cut by 0 bases, the J end by 1 base, with 12 bases between. This CDR3 has 15 amino acids. Germline V gene sequence: CDR1 GTSNPN, CDR2 SVGIG (reference sequence). The CDR3 region is CAWSVGIAGNTEAFF. The CDR3, as DNA: TGTGCCTGGAGTGTGGGAATAGCGGGGAACACTGAAGCTTTCTTT.

This clonotype was observed a handful of times. The CDR3 loop is CASSQGAGDQPQHF. The DNA for the CDR3 is TGTGCCAGCAGCCAAGGGGCAGGGGATCAGCCCCAGCATTTT. V usage is TRBV4-2 and J usage is TRBJ1-5; possibly TRBD1 for D (6 bases). V lost 1 base and J 5 bases, leaving 9 bases between the germline ends. The CDR3 consists of 14 residues. Germline V gene sequence: CDR1 LGHNA, CDR2 YNFKEQ.

Of note for this clonotype: Mismatch with germline at one junction end may stem from a read error. The CDR3 coding sequence is TGCAGCGTTGAAGAAGGACTAGCGGAGCAAGAGACCCGGTACTTC. It translates to CSVEEGLAEQETRYF. The rearrangement joins TRBV29-1 to TRBJ2-5; 10 nucleotides align to TRBD2. This CDR3 is built from 15 residues. Looked up from germline, CDR1 is SQVTM and CDR2 is ANQGSEA.

The gene calls are TRBV7-2 and TRBJ2-3; D not certain. Germline loops: CDR1 SGHTA, CDR2 FQGNSA. V dropped 3 bases and J dropped 0 bases, with 13 bases sitting between them. CDR3 length equals 16 residues. The CDR3 region is CASSFGGLTSTDTQYF. The CDR3 DNA sequence: TGTGCCAGCAGCTTTGGCGGATTAACTAGCACAGATACGCAGTATTTT.

The chain links TRBV4-1 to TRBJ2-7; D may correspond to TRBD1 or TRBD2 (5 bases each). The CDR3 is 15 residues long. The germline CDR1 and CDR2 sequences are MGHRA and YSYEKL. V was trimmed by 3 bases and J by 3 bases, leaving 15 bases between them. The CDR3 DNA follows: TGCGCCAGCAGCCATACTTCATCAGGGAGCTACGAGCAGTACTTC. This encodes CASSHTSSGSYEQYF.

CDR3 amino acids: CASSQRQGDTDTQFF. Here the CDR3 DNA reads TGTGCCAGCAGCCAAAGGCAGGGCGACACAGATACGCAGTTCTTC. The chain is built from TRBV4-2 and TRBJ2-1; D perhaps matches TRBD1 (5 bases). The CDR3 loop spans 15 amino acids. CDR1 and CDR2 (germline): LGHNA, YNFKEQ. V lost 2 bases to trimming and J lost 12 bases, with 20 bases between them.

This chain connects TRBV6-5 to TRBJ1-6, with 9 bases lining up with TRBD1. The CDR3 runs to 13 residues. Looked up from germline, CDR1 is MNHEY and CDR2 is SVGAGI. Germline trimming cut 6 bases from V and 10 bases from J; bases unmatched to any gene: 4. For the CDR3, the DNA is TGTGCCAGCAGAGGGACAGGGAAATCACCCCTCCACTTT. Translating it yields CASRGTGKSPLHF.

The chain is built from TRBV27 and TRBJ2-7; perhaps TRBD1 as D (6 bases). The V gene lost 4 bases and the J gene lost 2 bases, with 9 bases spanning the gap. CDR1 is MNHEY, CDR2 SMNVEV, per germline (reference sequence). The CDR3 consists of 13 residues. The CDR3 DNA is TGTGCCAGCAGTTGGGACACAGCCTACGAGCAGTACTTC. This encodes CASSWDTAYEQYF.

The chain couples TRBV29-1 to TRBJ2-5; D is undetermined. Germline lookup yields CDR1 SQVTM and CDR2 ANQGSEA. V was shortened by 0 bases and J by 11 bases, with 16 bases between the two germline ends. CDR3 length: 13 amino acids. The CDR3 DNA follows: TGCAGCGTTGAAGATGGGGATGCCGTCGAACAGTACTTC. It yields the protein CSVEDGDAVEQYF.

The chain uses TRBV6-5 and TRBJ2-5; D not certain. The V and J ends lost 8 bases and 1 base respectively, with 17 bases between them. This CDR3 spans 15 amino acids. Germline lookup yields CDR1 MNHEY and CDR2 SVGAGI. CDR3 nucleotides: TGTGCCAGCCTCCGAAAGGGTAATTCCCAAGAGACCCAGTACTTC. Residues: CASLRKGNSQETQYF.

This clonotype was seen a handful of times. The chain links TRBV7-2 to TRBJ2-1, with a tentative D call TRBD1 (6 bases). Trimming left V 5 bases short and J 0 bases short, with 14 bases between. CDR1 SGHTA and CDR2 FQGNSA come from the germline V gene. There are 16 residues in the CDR3. For the CDR3, the DNA is TGTGCCAGCAGCGTAATGCAGGGGTACTCCTACAATGAGCAGTTCTTC. Translated: CASSVMQGYSYNEQFF. Using reference TRBV7-2 and TRBJ2-1 for the parts outside the CDR3, the full variable domain is GAGVSQSPSNKVTEKGKDVELRCDPISGHTALYWYRQSLGQGLEFLIYFQGNSAPDKSGLPSDRFSAERTGGSVSTLTIQRTQQEDSAVYLCASSVMQGYSYNEQFFGPGTRLTVL.

This clonotype was picked up a small number of times. The V and J genes are TRBV7-9 and TRBJ1-2, with 11 nucleotides matching TRBD1. V lost 3 bases, J lost 6 bases, and 3 bases stayed unmatched. CDR1 is SEHNR, CDR2 FQNEAQ, per germline (reference sequence). There are 14 residues in the CDR3. In nucleotides, the CDR3 is TGTGCCAGCAGCTTCCGGGACAGGGGGGATGGCTACACCTTC. Residues: CASSFRDRGDGYTF.

This clonotype came up a few times. The V call is TRBV4-3, the J call TRBJ2-3; D might be TRBD2 (5 bases). This CDR3 is built from 16 residues. Deletions cut 0 bases from V and 5 bases from J, with 15 bases between. Germline V CDR1 and CDR2: LGHNA, YSLEER. The CDR3 here is CASSQDSVSTGDTQYF. CDR3 DNA: TGCGCCAGCAGCCAAGATAGCGTGTCTACGGGAGATACGCAGTATTTT.

This chain links TRBV28 with TRBJ2-4, with no clear D. This CDR3 has 13 amino acids. Trimming cost V 3 bases and J 6 bases, with 9 bases left between them. Germline-derived CDR1 and CDR2 are MDHEN and SYDVKM. The CDR3 sequence: CASSFGPGNIQYF. CDR3 bases: TGTGCCAGCAGTTTTGGTCCAGGAAACATTCAGTACTTC.

The chain combines TRBV20-1 with TRBJ2-3, with D tentatively TRBD2 (6 bases). V shed 2 bases and J shed 5 bases, with 20 bases lying between them. The CDR3 is made up of 16 amino acids. The germline gives CDR1 DFQATT, CDR2 SNEGSKA (reference sequence). CDR3 bases: TGCAGTGCTAGACCCCCCAGGGACTCAGGGCTAGATACGCAGTATTTT. As protein: CSARPPRDSGLDTQYF.

The chain uses TRBV20-1 and TRBJ1-2; no firm D call. The CDR3 length is 11 residues. Germline-derived CDR1 and CDR2 are DFQATT and SNEGSKA (reference sequence). V was clipped by 2 bases and J by 11 bases, with 12 bases between them. The CDR3 region is CSARLSGRYTF. The CDR3 nucleotides read TGCAGTGCTAGACTATCGGGAAGATACACCTTC.

The rearrangement uses TRBV5-1 and TRBJ2-1; no definite D call. The germline V and J ends were trimmed by 6 bases and 5 bases, with 9 bases remaining between them. CDR1 is SGHRS and CDR2 is YFSETQ in the germline V gene. The CDR3 is 12 residues long. CDR3 sequence (DNA): TGCGCCAGCACGGACCAGGACAATGAGCAGTTCTTC. As protein: CASTDQDNEQFF.

The genes are TRBV21-1 and TRBJ2-7; the DNA was not used to check the table's D call, TRBD1. TRBV21-1 counts as a pseudogene. The CDR3 has 14 residues. The CDR3 DNA is TGTGCCAGCAGCATTCCAGGGGGAAACTACGAGCAGTACTTC. Translation: CASSIPGGNYEQYF.

The CDR3: CASSRWTGGPAELFF. CDR3 bases: TGCGCCAGCAGCCGCTGGACAGGGGGCCCAGCGGAACTGTTTTTT. This rearrangement joins TRBV4-1 to TRBJ1-4, with 11 nucleotides matching TRBD1. Germline values: CDR1 MGHRA, CDR2 YSYEKL. Losses at the gene ends were 4 bases for V and 12 bases for J; bases not matched to a gene: 10. The CDR3 covers 15 residues.